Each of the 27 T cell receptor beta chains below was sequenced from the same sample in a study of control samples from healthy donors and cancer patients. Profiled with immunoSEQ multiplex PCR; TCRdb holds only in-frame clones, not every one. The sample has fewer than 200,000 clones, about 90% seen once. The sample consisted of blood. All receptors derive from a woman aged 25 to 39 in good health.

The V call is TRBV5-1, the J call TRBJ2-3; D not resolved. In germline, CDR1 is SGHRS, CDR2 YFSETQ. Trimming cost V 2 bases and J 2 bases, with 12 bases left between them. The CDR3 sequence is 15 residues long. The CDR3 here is CASSFTGHYTDTQYF. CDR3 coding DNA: TGCGCCAGCAGCTTTACGGGCCATTACACAGATACGCAGTATTTT.

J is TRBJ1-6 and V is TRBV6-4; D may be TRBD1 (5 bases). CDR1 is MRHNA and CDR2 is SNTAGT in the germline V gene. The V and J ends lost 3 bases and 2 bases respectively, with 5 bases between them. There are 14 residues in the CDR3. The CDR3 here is CASSEDTYNSPLHF. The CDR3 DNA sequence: TGTGCCAGCAGTGAGGACACCTATAATTCACCCCTCCACTTT.

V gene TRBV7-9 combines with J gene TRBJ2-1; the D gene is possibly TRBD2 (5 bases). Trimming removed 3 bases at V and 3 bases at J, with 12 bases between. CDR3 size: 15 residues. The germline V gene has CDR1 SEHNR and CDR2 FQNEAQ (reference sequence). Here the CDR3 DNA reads TGTGCCAGCAGCTTGCGGGCCCATGACTACAATGAGCAGTTCTTC. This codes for CASSLRAHDYNEQFF.

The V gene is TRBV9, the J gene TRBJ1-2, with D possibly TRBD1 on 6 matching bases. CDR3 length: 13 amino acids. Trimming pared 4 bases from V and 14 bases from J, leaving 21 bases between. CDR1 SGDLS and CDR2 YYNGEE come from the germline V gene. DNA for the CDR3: TGTGCCAGCAGCTTCCTAGGACAGCCGCCTCCTACCTTC. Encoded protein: CASSFLGQPPPTF.

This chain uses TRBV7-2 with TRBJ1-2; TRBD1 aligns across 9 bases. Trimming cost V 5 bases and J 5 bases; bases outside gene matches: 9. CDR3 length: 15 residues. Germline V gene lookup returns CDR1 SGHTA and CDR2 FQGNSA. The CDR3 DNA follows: TGTGCCAGCAGCGCAAACCCGGGACAGGGTTATGGCTACACCTTC. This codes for CASSANPGQGYGYTF.

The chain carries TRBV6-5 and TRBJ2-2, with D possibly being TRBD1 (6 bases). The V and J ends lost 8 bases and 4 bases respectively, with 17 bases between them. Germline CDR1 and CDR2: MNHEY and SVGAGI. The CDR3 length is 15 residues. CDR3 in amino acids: CASSPRQVGTGELFF. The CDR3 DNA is TGTGCCAGCTCCCCTAGACAGGTGGGCACCGGGGAGCTGTTTTTT.

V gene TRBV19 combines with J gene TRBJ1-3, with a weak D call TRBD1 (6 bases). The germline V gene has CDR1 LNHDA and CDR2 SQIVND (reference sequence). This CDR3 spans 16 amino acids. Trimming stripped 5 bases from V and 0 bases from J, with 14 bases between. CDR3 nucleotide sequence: TGTGCCAGTAGTGGGGCGGACAGAGTCTCTGGAAACACCATATATTTT. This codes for CASSGADRVSGNTIYF.

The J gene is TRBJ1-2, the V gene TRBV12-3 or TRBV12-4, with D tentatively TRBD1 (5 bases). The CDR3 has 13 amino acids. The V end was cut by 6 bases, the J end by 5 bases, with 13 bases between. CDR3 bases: TGTGCCAGCAGCCCCGGGACCCCTTATGGCTACACCTTC. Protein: CASSPGTPYGYTF.

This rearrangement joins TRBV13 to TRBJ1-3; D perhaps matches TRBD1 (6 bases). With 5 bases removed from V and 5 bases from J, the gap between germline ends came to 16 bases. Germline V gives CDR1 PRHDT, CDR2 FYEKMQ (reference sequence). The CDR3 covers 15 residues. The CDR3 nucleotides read TGTGCCAGCAGCCAGGAGGGGGAGGCTCGAAACACCATATATTTT. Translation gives CASSQEGEARNTIYF.

The CDR3 spells CATLLPGHYNEQFF. CDR3 sequence (DNA): TGTGCCACCCTACTCCCGGGACATTACAATGAGCAGTTCTTC. The chain carries TRBV27 and TRBJ2-1; D might be TRBD1 (6 bases). The germline CDR1 and CDR2 sequences are MNHEY and SMNVEV (reference sequence). The length of the CDR3 is 14 residues. The V and J ends lost 10 bases and 4 bases respectively, with 17 bases between them.

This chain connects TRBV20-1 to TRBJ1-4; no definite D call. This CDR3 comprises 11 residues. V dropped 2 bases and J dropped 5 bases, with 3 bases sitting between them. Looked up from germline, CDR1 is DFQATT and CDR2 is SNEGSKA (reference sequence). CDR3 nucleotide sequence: TGCAGTGCTAGAAGGAATGAAAAACTGTTTTTT. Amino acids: CSARRNEKLFF.

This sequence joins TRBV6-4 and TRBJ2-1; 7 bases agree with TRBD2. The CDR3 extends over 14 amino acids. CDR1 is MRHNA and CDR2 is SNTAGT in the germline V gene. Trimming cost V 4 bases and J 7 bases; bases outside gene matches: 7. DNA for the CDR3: TGTGCCAGCAGTGTACGAGGGAGGGGTAATGAGCAGTTCTTC. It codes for CASSVRGRGNEQFF.

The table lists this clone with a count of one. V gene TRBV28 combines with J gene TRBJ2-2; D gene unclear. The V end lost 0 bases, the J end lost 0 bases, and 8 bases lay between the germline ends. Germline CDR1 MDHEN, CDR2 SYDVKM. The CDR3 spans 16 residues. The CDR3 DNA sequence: TGTGCCAGCAGTTTATGCCCCTCCGCGAACACCGGGGAGCTGTTTTTT. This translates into CASSLCPSANTGELFF.

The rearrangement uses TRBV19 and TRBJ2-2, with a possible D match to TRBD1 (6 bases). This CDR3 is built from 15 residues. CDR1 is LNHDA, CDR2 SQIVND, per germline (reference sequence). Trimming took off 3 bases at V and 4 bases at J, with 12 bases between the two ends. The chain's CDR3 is CASSIEAGATGELFF. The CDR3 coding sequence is TGTGCCAGTAGTATTGAGGCAGGGGCCACCGGGGAGCTGTTTTTT. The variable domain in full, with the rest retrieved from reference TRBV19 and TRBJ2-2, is DGGITQSPKYLFRKEGQNVTLSCEQNLNHDAMYWYRQDPGQGLRLIYYSQIVNDFQKGDIAEGYSVSREKKESFPLTVTSAQKNPTAFYLCASSIEAGATGELFFGEGSRLTVL.

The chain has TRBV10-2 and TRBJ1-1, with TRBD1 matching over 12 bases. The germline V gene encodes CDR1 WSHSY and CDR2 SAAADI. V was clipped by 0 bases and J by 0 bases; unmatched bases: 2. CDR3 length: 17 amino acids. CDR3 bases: TGCGCCAGCAGTGAGTCGGGACAGGGGGCTCTGAACACTGAAGCTTTCTTT. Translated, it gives CASSESGQGALNTEAFF.

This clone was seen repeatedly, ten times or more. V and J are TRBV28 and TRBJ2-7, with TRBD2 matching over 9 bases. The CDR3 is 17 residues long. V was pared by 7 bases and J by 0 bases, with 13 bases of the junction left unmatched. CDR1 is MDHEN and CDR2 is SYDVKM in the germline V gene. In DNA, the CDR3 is TGTGCCAGCATCAGCCACGGGACTAGCAGGAGCTCCTACGAGCAGTACTTC. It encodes CASISHGTSRSSYEQYF.

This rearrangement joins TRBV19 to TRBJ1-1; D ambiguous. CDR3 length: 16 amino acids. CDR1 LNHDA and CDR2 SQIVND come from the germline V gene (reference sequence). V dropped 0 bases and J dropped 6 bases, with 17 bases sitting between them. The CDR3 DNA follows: TGTGCCAGTAGTATAGATAGTCCGGATCTTAGGGCTGAAGCTTTCTTT. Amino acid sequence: CASSIDSPDLRAEAFF.

The CDR3 DNA reads TGTGCCAGCAGCCAACCAAGCCGGACTAGACAAGAGACCCAGTACTTC. This gives the protein CASSQPSRTRQETQYF. V gene TRBV3-1 (or the pseudogene TRBV3-2) combines with J gene TRBJ2-5; 7 nucleotides align to TRBD2. Looked up from germline, CDR1 is LGHDT and CDR2 is YNNKEL (reference sequence). The CDR3 has 16 residues. The junction had 8 bases not matched to a gene; V was cut back by 2 bases and J by 2 bases.

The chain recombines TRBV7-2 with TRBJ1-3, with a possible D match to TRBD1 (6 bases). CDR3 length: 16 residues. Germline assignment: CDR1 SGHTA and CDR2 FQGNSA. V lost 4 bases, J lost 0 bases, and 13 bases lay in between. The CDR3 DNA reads TGTGCCAGCAGCTCCGACAGGCGCCTCTCTGGAAACACCATATATTTT. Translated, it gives CASSSDRRLSGNTIYF.

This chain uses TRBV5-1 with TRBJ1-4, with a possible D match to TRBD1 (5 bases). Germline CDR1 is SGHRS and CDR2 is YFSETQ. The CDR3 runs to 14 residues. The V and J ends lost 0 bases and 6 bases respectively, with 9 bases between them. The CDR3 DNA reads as TGCGCCAGCAGCTTGGGGCAGGGATATGAAAAACTGTTTTTT. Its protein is CASSLGQGYEKLFF.

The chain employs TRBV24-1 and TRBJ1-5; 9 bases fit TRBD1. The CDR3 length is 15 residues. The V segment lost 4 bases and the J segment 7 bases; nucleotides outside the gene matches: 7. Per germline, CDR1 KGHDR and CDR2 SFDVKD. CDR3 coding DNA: TGTGCCACCAGTGAGAACAGGGGGCAAGGGCAGCCCCAGCATTTT. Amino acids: CATSENRGQGQPQHF.

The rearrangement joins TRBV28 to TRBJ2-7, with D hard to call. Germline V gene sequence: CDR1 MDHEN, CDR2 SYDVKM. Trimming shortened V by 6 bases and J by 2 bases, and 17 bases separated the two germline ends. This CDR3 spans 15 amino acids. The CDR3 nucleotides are TGTGCCAGCAGATCACCGGGCTTACAAGCCTACGAGCAGTACTTC. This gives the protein CASRSPGLQAYEQYF.

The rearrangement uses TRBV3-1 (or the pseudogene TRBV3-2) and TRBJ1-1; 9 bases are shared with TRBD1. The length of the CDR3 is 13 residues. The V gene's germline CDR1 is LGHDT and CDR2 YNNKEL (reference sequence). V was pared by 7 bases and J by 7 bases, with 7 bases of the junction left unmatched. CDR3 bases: TGTGCCAGCACCTACAGGGGGCATGATGAAGCTTTCTTT. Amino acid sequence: CASTYRGHDEAFF.

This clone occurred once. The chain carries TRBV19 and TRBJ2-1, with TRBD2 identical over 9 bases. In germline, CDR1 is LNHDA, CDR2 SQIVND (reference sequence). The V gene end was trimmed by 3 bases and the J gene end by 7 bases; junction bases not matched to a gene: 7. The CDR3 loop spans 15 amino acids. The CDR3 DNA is TGTGCCAGTAGTATCTATAGCGGGGGACGGAATGAGCAGTTCTTC. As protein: CASSIYSGGRNEQFF.

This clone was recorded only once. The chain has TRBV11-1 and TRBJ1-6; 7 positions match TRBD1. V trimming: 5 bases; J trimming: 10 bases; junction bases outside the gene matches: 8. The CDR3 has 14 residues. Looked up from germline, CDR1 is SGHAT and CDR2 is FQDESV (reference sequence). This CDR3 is CASSRDSGNSPLHF. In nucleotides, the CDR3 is TGTGCCAGCAGCCGGGACAGCGGAAACTCACCCCTCCACTTT.

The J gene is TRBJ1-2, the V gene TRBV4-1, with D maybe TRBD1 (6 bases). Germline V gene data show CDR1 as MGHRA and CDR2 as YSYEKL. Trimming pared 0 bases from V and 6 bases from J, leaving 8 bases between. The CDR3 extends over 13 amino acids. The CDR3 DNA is TGCGCCAGCAGCCAAGATAGGGACAATGGCTACACCTTC. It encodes CASSQDRDNGYTF.

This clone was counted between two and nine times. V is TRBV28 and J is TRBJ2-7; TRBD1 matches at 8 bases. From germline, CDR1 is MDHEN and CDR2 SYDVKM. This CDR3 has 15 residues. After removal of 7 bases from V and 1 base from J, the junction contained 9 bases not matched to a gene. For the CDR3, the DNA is TGTGCCAGCACCTCCACGACAGGGGATTCCTACGAGCAGTACTTC. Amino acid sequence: CASTSTTGDSYEQYF.